This paragraph reports one TCR beta chain. The data derive from a study of early T cells in non-severe SARS-CoV-2 infection. TCRdb passed the 5' RACE reads through MiXCR, listing each CDR3 protein once. The sample lists fewer than 40,000 distinct CDR3 sequences, around 7% occurring once. Trimming took 5 bases from V and 0 from J, leaving 6 bases between them. The CDR3 covers 13 residues. CDR1 is MNHEY and CDR2 is SMNVEV in the germline V gene (reference sequence). The material sequenced was whole blood, taken at baseline. This chain joins TRBV27 and TRBJ2-3; unclear D gene. The sequence was obtained from an adult who was a healthcare worker with PCR-confirmed SARS-CoV-2 infection or an uninfected control (not recorded which). CDR3 nucleotide sequence: TGTGCCAGCAGTATGGGAAGCACAGATACGCAGTATTTT. It codes for CASSMGSTDTQYF.